A single T cell receptor beta chain is shown here with its context. Antigen unknown. The CDR3 loop spans 14 amino acids. Trimming cost V 3 bases and J 0 bases, with 7 bases left between them. Germline CDR1 and CDR2: LNHNV and YYDKDF (reference sequence). Starting from around 470 ng of total RNA, TCR libraries were made with linear amplification. TCRdb called the reads again in MiXCR, with one record for every CDR3 protein. The sample has some 190,000 distinct CDR3 sequences; 65% to 75% are singletons. The sample belongs to a study of healthy donors' naive CD4 and CD8 T cells. Study details: All functional IMGT TCR alpha variants were covered by new primers.

Naive CD4+ cells were sorted as CD4+CD8-CD45RO-CD45RA+; naive CD8+ as CD8+CD4-CD45RA+CD27bright. Study outcomes and limitations: CDR3 charge plus V and J genes appeared to account for roughly 13% of CD4/CD8 variance.

This sequence originates from a pool of human donors in good health; the sample pools cells from several healthy donors. The chain carries TRBV15 and TRBJ2-3; no firm D call. The source material was naive CD4+ and CD8+ T cells sorted from blood, pooled from several donors. CDR3 nucleotides: TGTGCCACCAGCAGGACAATGAGCACAGATACGCAGTATTTT. It yields the protein CATSRTMSTDTQYF.